The next 7 T cell receptor beta chains were all read from a single sample in a study of T cell responses to AZD1222 COVID-19 vaccine. TCRdb's copy holds only in-frame clones and misses some; the assay was immunoSEQ multiplex PCR. Of 110,000 to 150,000 clones listed, 80% to 95% are singletons. Here the sequenced sample was peripheral blood, taken on day 0 of AZD1222 vaccination. These receptors were collected from an adult in good health.

This clone was observed a few times. V usage is TRBV27 and J usage is TRBJ2-2; perhaps TRBD1 as D (6 bases). The CDR3 extends over 16 amino acids. The V gene lost 5 bases and the J gene lost 4 bases, with 17 bases spanning the gap. From germline, CDR1 is MNHEY and CDR2 SMNVEV (reference sequence). The CDR3 coding sequence is TGTGCCAGCAGTATCCGACAGGCCCCAGTCACCGGGGAGCTGTTTTTT. It is translated as CASSIRQAPVTGELFF.

The rearrangement uses TRBV15 and TRBJ1-5; 8 bases line up with TRBD1. This CDR3 has 16 residues. V shed 0 bases and J 2 bases; nucleotides not matched to a gene: 3. Germline V lookup: CDR1 LNHNV, CDR2 YYDKDF (reference sequence). The CDR3 DNA sequence: TGTGCCACCAGCAGAGATCTGGGACAGGGCAATCAGCCCCAGCATTTT. Translated, it gives CATSRDLGQGNQPQHF.

The chain recombines TRBV18 with TRBJ2-3; 8 bases align to TRBD2. Germline V gene lookup returns CDR1 KGHSH and CDR2 LQKENI. The CDR3 contains 18 residues. V trimming: 5 bases; J trimming: 4 bases; junction bases outside the gene matches: 17. The CDR3 loop reads CASSSINGLARGADTQYF. The CDR3 nucleotides are TGTGCCAGCTCATCGATAAACGGACTAGCTCGGGGGGCAGATACGCAGTATTTT. The whole variable domain, filled in from reference TRBV18 and TRBJ2-3, reads NAGVMQNPRHLVRRRGQEARLRCSPMKGHSHVYWYRQLPEEGLKFMVYLQKENIIDESGMPKERFSAEFPKEGPSILRIQQVVRGDSAAYFCASSSINGLARGADTQYFGPGTRLTVL.

The rearrangement links TRBV5-1 to TRBJ2-7, with 11 bases fitting TRBD1. The CDR3 totals 14 residues. Losses at the gene ends were 4 bases for V and 2 bases for J; bases not matched to a gene: 2. Germline V gene lookup returns CDR1 SGHRS and CDR2 YFSETQ. The CDR3 region has the DNA TGCGCCAGCAGCGGGACAGGGGGTACCTACGAGCAGTACTTC. Translating it yields CASSGTGGTYEQYF.

The chain carries TRBV12-5 and TRBJ1-1; no clear D gene. CDR1 is LGHNT, CDR2 FRNRAP, per germline. Trimming cost V 1 base and J 1 base, with 10 bases left between them. This CDR3 has 15 amino acids. The CDR3, as DNA: TGTGCTAGTGGTTTGGGGAACCGAGGGAACACTGAAGCTTTCTTT. It encodes CASGLGNRGNTEAFF. Complete variable domain (other parts from reference TRBV12-5 and TRBJ1-1): DARVTQTPRHKVTEMGQEVTMRCQPILGHNTVFWYRQTMMQGLELLAYFRNRAPLDDSGMPKDRFSAEMPDATLATLKIQPSEPRDSAVYFCASGLGNRGNTEAFFGQGTRLTVV.

The chain is built from TRBV27 and TRBJ1-6; D is perhaps TRBD1 (6 bases). Looked up from germline, CDR1 is MNHEY and CDR2 is SMNVEV (reference sequence). The CDR3 sequence is 14 residues long. The V end was cut by 7 bases, the J end by 8 bases, with 15 bases between. The CDR3 nucleotides read TGTGCCAGCACCTCTACAGGGAGCCATTCACCCCTCCACTTT. Protein product: CASTSTGSHSPLHF.

This chain uses TRBV7-9 with TRBJ2-1; TRBD1 matches at 7 bases. The V gene's germline CDR1 is SEHNR and CDR2 FQNEAQ (reference sequence). The CDR3 has 17 residues. V was pared by 3 bases and J by 4 bases, with 12 bases of the junction left unmatched. CDR3: CASSFNRGPMYYNEQFF. DNA of the CDR3: TGTGCCAGCAGCTTCAACAGGGGCCCTATGTATTACAATGAGCAGTTCTTC.